This is a list of T cell receptor beta chains from one sample in a study of shared clonotypes between healthy human individuals. Sequencing used immunoSEQ multiplex PCR; TCRdb keeps in-frame clones, though not all of them. The table shows hundreds of thousands of clones, with over 65% occurring only once. The sequenced material came from memory CD4+ T cells sorted from blood. These receptors were collected from a woman between 25 and 40 years old in good health. CDR3s include the opening cysteine and the closing phenylalanine or tryptophan. Fields, in order: V gene, clone size, D gene, J gene, CDR3 DNA, CDR3 protein. A D gene is named only where the DNA matches it firmly. Only part of the rows carry a size: once, few, many, or a class if the clone is expanded.

v_call: TRBV7-2
clone_size: once
d_call: .
j_call: TRBJ2-5
cdr3_nt: TGTGCCAGCAGCTTAGGGGGACAACCCCAAGAGACCCAGTACTTC
cdr3_aa: CASSLGGQPQETQYF

v_call: TRBV10-2
clone_size: .
d_call: TRBD1
j_call: TRBJ2-7
cdr3_nt: TGCGCCAGCAGTGAGTCGGGGGACAGGGGTGGCTACGAGCAGTACTTC
cdr3_aa: CASSESGDRGGYEQYF

v_call: TRBV4-1
clone_size: .
d_call: .
j_call: TRBJ1-4
cdr3_nt: TGCGCCAGCAGCCAAGAGTTCAGGGCGCCCGGTGAAAAACTGTTTTTT
cdr3_aa: CASSQEFRAPGEKLFF

v_call: TRBV19
clone_size: .
d_call: .
j_call: TRBJ2-7
cdr3_nt: TGTGCCACCGGAACCTACGAGCAGTACTTC
cdr3_aa: CATGTYEQYF

v_call: TRBV5-1
clone_size: .
d_call: .
j_call: TRBJ2-3
cdr3_nt: TGCGCCAGCAGCCCGGAACTAGCATATACGCAGTATTTT
cdr3_aa: CASSPELAYTQYF

v_call: TRBV27
clone_size: few
d_call: TRBD2
j_call: TRBJ2-3
cdr3_nt: TGTGCCAGCAGTATGGGATCGACTAGCGGAGGCACAGATACGCAGTATTTT
cdr3_aa: CASSMGSTSGGTDTQYF

v_call: TRBV27
clone_size: .
d_call: TRBD1
j_call: TRBJ2-7
cdr3_nt: TGTGCCAGCAGTCAGTGGACAGGGGATTACGAGCAGTACTTC
cdr3_aa: CASSQWTGDYEQYF

v_call: TRBV2
clone_size: few
d_call: TRBD2
j_call: TRBJ2-2
cdr3_nt: TGTGCCAGCAAGTCCGGGACTAGCACCGGGGAGCTGTTTTTT
cdr3_aa: CASKSGTSTGELFF

v_call: TRBV7-9
clone_size: .
d_call: TRBD1
j_call: TRBJ2-3
cdr3_nt: TGTGCCAGCAGCTTAAGGCAGGGGGCAATAGATACGCAGTATTTT
cdr3_aa: CASSLRQGAIDTQYF

v_call: TRBV6-1
clone_size: .
d_call: .
j_call: TRBJ2-7
cdr3_nt: TGTGCCAGCAGTGAAGCTGGACAGACCAACTACGAGCAGTACTTC
cdr3_aa: CASSEAGQTNYEQYF

v_call: TRBV5-1
clone_size: .
d_call: TRBD1
j_call: TRBJ2-3
cdr3_nt: TGCGCCAGCAGCCGGGGTACTTCCGGGACAGAGCCACATTATACGCAGTATTTT
cdr3_aa: CASSRGTSGTEPHYTQYF

v_call: TRBV27
clone_size: .
d_call: .
j_call: TRBJ2-1
cdr3_nt: TGTGCCAGCAGTTTATCGCAGGGAGTGGGGTCATACAATGAGCAGTTCTTC
cdr3_aa: CASSLSQGVGSYNEQFF

v_call: TRBV4-1
clone_size: .
d_call: TRBD2
j_call: TRBJ2-3
cdr3_nt: TGCGCCAGCAGCCAACTCCCAACCCAAGCGGGGTATAGCACAGATACGCAGTATTTT
cdr3_aa: CASSQLPTQAGYSTDTQYF

v_call: TRBV7-9
clone_size: many
d_call: TRBD2
j_call: TRBJ2-1
cdr3_nt: TGTGCCAGCAGCCTCCGGACCCCACTAGCGGGAGTCCTTTACCATGAGCAGTTCTTC
cdr3_aa: CASSLRTPLAGVLYHEQFF

v_call: TRBV7-8
clone_size: .
d_call: .
j_call: TRBJ2-7
cdr3_nt: TGTGCCAGCAGCTTAGGAAGACAGAGCTACGAGCAGTACTTC
cdr3_aa: CASSLGRQSYEQYF

v_call: TRBV11-3
clone_size: .
d_call: .
j_call: TRBJ2-1
cdr3_nt: TGTGCCAGCAGCTTAGTCGGCAGGGAAAGCGATGAGCAGTTCTTC
cdr3_aa: CASSLVGRESDEQFF

v_call: TRBV27
clone_size: once
d_call: TRBD2
j_call: TRBJ2-1
cdr3_nt: TGTGCCAGCAGTATGACTAGCGGGAGAGGAAATGAGCAGTTCTTC
cdr3_aa: CASSMTSGRGNEQFF

v_call: TRBV5-5
clone_size: .
d_call: TRBD1
j_call: TRBJ1-2
cdr3_nt: TGTGCCAGCAGCTTGTTATCAGGGGGGAGTCACGGCTACACCTTC
cdr3_aa: CASSLLSGGSHGYTF

v_call: TRBV5-1
clone_size: .
d_call: TRBD1
j_call: TRBJ1-2
cdr3_nt: TGCGCCAGCAGCCTCCGGGACAGGGGCCAGAATGGCTACACCTTC
cdr3_aa: CASSLRDRGQNGYTF

v_call: TRBV5-8
clone_size: .
d_call: .
j_call: TRBJ2-7
cdr3_nt: TGTGCCAGCAGCTTAGGGAGAAGATCCTACGAGCAGTACTTC
cdr3_aa: CASSLGRRSYEQYF

v_call: TRBV6-1
clone_size: .
d_call: .
j_call: TRBJ2-5
cdr3_nt: TGTGCCAGCAGTCGGAGACCCCAAGAGACCCAGTACTTC
cdr3_aa: CASSRRPQETQYF

v_call: TRBV5-4
clone_size: .
d_call: TRBD2
j_call: TRBJ2-5
cdr3_nt: TGTGCCAGCAGCTTGGGGGTTCTAGCGGGAACTTCGGGGGAGACCCAGTACTTC
cdr3_aa: CASSLGVLAGTSGETQYF

v_call: TRBV6-6
clone_size: few
d_call: .
j_call: TRBJ2-7
cdr3_nt: TGTGCCAGCACTTCCGCACCGGGCGAGCAGTACTTC
cdr3_aa: CASTSAPGEQYF

v_call: TRBV4-2
clone_size: .
d_call: TRBD2
j_call: TRBJ2-3
cdr3_nt: TGTGCCAGCAGCCAATATAGCGGGAGACCAACAGATACGCAGTATTTT
cdr3_aa: CASSQYSGRPTDTQYF

v_call: TRBV28
clone_size: .
d_call: .
j_call: TRBJ2-7
cdr3_nt: TGTGCCAGCAGTCCGGGACGGGTGGGAGAGCAGTACTTC
cdr3_aa: CASSPGRVGEQYF

v_call: TRBV6-1
clone_size: .
d_call: TRBD2
j_call: TRBJ2-7
cdr3_nt: TGTGCCAGCAGTGACGCGCGGGGGGGGTCCTACGAGCAGTACTTC
cdr3_aa: CASSDARGGSYEQYF

v_call: TRBV28
clone_size: .
d_call: .
j_call: TRBJ2-5
cdr3_nt: TGTGCCAGCAGACGACCGGGCCGCCAAGAGACCCAGTACTTC
cdr3_aa: CASRRPGRQETQYF

v_call: TRBV5-1
clone_size: .
d_call: .
j_call: TRBJ2-7
cdr3_nt: TGCGCCAGCAGCCTCGGGGGCTCAGCCCGGGCCTACGAGCAGTACTTC
cdr3_aa: CASSLGGSARAYEQYF

v_call: TRBV19
clone_size: few
d_call: TRBD2
j_call: TRBJ2-3
cdr3_nt: TGTGCCAGTAGTATCCCCGTGGGAGCGGGAGTGGCAGATACGCAGTATTTT
cdr3_aa: CASSIPVGAGVADTQYF

v_call: TRBV6-1
clone_size: .
d_call: TRBD1
j_call: TRBJ1-1
cdr3_nt: TGTGCCAGCACAAAGGAGGGGGCGCGGACTGAAGCTTTCTTT
cdr3_aa: CASTKEGARTEAFF

v_call: TRBV20-1
clone_size: .
d_call: .
j_call: TRBJ2-3
cdr3_nt: TGCAGTGCCAAAAGGTCAGATACGCAGTATTTT
cdr3_aa: CSAKRSDTQYF

v_call: TRBV7-9
clone_size: .
d_call: TRBD2
j_call: TRBJ2-7
cdr3_nt: TGTGCCAGCGGACCCCGGACTAGCGTGTACGAGCAGTACTTC
cdr3_aa: CASGPRTSVYEQYF

v_call: TRBV6-5
clone_size: once
d_call: .
j_call: TRBJ1-1
cdr3_nt: TGTGCCAGCAGTTTGCCCAGGGAGAACACTGAAGCTTTCTTT
cdr3_aa: CASSLPRENTEAFF

v_call: TRBV27
clone_size: .
d_call: .
j_call: TRBJ1-1
cdr3_nt: TGTGCCAGCAGTACACCCCCGGATTCTGAAGCTTTCTTT
cdr3_aa: CASSTPPDSEAFF

v_call: TRBV9
clone_size: .
d_call: .
j_call: TRBJ1-3
cdr3_nt: TGTGCCAGCAGCGTAGGGGCCGCCTCTGGAAACACCATATATTTT
cdr3_aa: CASSVGAASGNTIYF

v_call: TRBV5-1
clone_size: .
d_call: .
j_call: TRBJ2-2
cdr3_nt: TGCGCCAGCAGCGGTACCATCGGGGAGCTGTTTTTT
cdr3_aa: CASSGTIGELFF

v_call: TRBV19
clone_size: .
d_call: TRBD2
j_call: TRBJ2-7
cdr3_nt: TGTGCCAGTGCCGTTAGCGGGGTCGTCTACGAGCAGTACTTC
cdr3_aa: CASAVSGVVYEQYF

v_call: TRBV29-1
clone_size: few
d_call: .
j_call: TRBJ2-2
cdr3_nt: TGCAGCGTTGGGGGGCATATGAACACCGGGGAGCTGTTTTTT
cdr3_aa: CSVGGHMNTGELFF

v_call: TRBV5-1
clone_size: .
d_call: .
j_call: TRBJ1-5
cdr3_nt: TGCGCCAGCAGCTTGGTTCCAGGGAACCAGCCCCAGCATTTT
cdr3_aa: CASSLVPGNQPQHF

v_call: TRBV5-1
clone_size: many
d_call: TRBD2
j_call: TRBJ2-1
cdr3_nt: TGCGCCAGCAGCTTTTCTAGCGGGAGCTACAATGAGCAGTTCTTC
cdr3_aa: CASSFSSGSYNEQFF

v_call: TRBV5-4
clone_size: few
d_call: .
j_call: TRBJ1-1
cdr3_nt: TGTGCCAGCAGCTTGGCAGGGGTCACTGAAGCTTTCTTT
cdr3_aa: CASSLAGVTEAFF

v_call: TRBV14
clone_size: few
d_call: TRBD2
j_call: TRBJ2-5
cdr3_nt: TGTGCCAGCAGCCAAGGAGTTAGCGGGAGGATAATGGAGACCCAGTACTTC
cdr3_aa: CASSQGVSGRIMETQYF

v_call: TRBV5-4
clone_size: .
d_call: .
j_call: TRBJ2-4
cdr3_nt: TGTGCCAGCAGCCGGTCGGGACCCCAGAACCCAAGGCAGTACTTC
cdr3_aa: CASSRSGPQNPRQYF

v_call: TRBV7-9
clone_size: .
d_call: TRBD2
j_call: TRBJ2-1
cdr3_nt: TGTGCCAGCAGCTTTTATGTAAGGGGGACTAGCGGGAGTCCCCATGAGCAGTTCTTC
cdr3_aa: CASSFYVRGTSGSPHEQFF

v_call: TRBV29-1
clone_size: .
d_call: .
j_call: TRBJ1-1
cdr3_nt: TGCAGCGCGAGGGACACTGAAGCTTTCTTT
cdr3_aa: CSARDTEAFF

v_call: TRBV30
clone_size: few
d_call: .
j_call: TRBJ2-3
cdr3_nt: TGTGCCTGGAGTGGGTCCTTGGAAGCAGATACGCAGTATTTT
cdr3_aa: CAWSGSLEADTQYF